This T cell receptor (beta chain) was sequenced for a study of human T cells and chemical hapten exposure. Study-level background: Skin on the upper inner arm, around 2 cm by around 2 cm in size, was sensitized with 2% DPC. General study findings and limits: Following DPC sensitization, TCRs present above 1 in 1000 frequency showed no change.

With respect to this clonotype: The antigen remains unidentified.

The CDR3 has 14 amino acids. The V gene lost 2 bases and the J gene lost 8 bases, with 15 bases spanning the gap. Germline CDR1 is LGHDT and CDR2 is YNNKEL (reference sequence). Described time point: pre-sensitization, week 0. Treatment noted: therapeutic diphenylcyclopropenone sensitization with weekly scalp DPC. Participating donors were patients with alopecia, aged 18 to 70 years, considered appropriate candidates for DPC. Single cDNA molecules in the library carried unique molecular identifiers attached during preparation. Each CDR3 protein gets one entry after TCRdb re-called the RACE reads with MiXCR. The sample consists of around 350,000 distinct CDR3 sequences, about 5% of them appearing once.

This chain uses TRBV3-1 with TRBJ1-2; no clear D. This sequence originates from a woman under 30 with alopecia areata. Some clones in this sample may be carry-over from other donors' samples. The specimen was whole blood, collected in connection with sensitization to the hapten diphenylcyclopropenone (DPC). CDR3 region: CASSQQVGSSGYTF. Written as DNA, the CDR3 is TGTGCCAGCAGCCAACAGGTTGGGAGCTCCGGCTACACCTTC.